This paragraph covers one T cell receptor beta chain sequence. Its antigen is currently unknown. The data were produced by immunoSEQ multiplex PCR, yet TCRdb's version contains in-frame clones alone and is incomplete. The sample holds around 2,000,000 clones; 90% to 95% are singletons and the top ten take 0.1% to 0.15%. The data stem from a study of shared clonotypes between healthy human individuals. Study at large: Each donor's CD8 memory used one plate, CD8 naive two, each CD4 subset three.

The ends were cut back, 3 bases at V and 2 bases at J, with 8 bases in the middle. The CDR3 sequence is 14 residues long. Germline CDR1 is SNHLY and CDR2 is FYNNEI. Overall study results and limits: Among several donors, about 4.6% of naive CD4 clonotypes were found in common.

The rearrangement uses TRBV2 and TRBJ1-5, with D possibly being TRBD1 (5 bases). Specimen: naive CD4+ T cells sorted from blood. Subset given: CD45RA+ positively selected. The sequence came from a man between 18 and 35 years old in good health. The CDR3 region is CASSDRDGNQPQHF. CDR3 coding DNA: TGTGCCAGCAGTGACAGGGATGGCAATCAGCCCCAGCATTTT. The whole variable domain, remainder taken from reference TRBV2 and TRBJ1-5, is EPEVTQTPSHQVTQMGQEVILRCVPISNHLYFYWYRQILGQKVEFLVSFYNNEISEKSEIFDDQFSVERPDGSNFTLKIRSTKLEDSAMYFCASSDRDGNQPQHFGDGTRLSIL.